A few counts support the clone carrying this T cell receptor beta chain. Its antigen is undetermined. PCR used 60 Vbeta primers and 13 Jbeta primers. Original analysis: About 10 million of 80 million to 85 million unique TCR beta chains were shared, per a later count. Sequencing used immunoSEQ multiplex PCR; TCRdb keeps in-frame clones, though not all of them. That table gives V, J and clone size, and the DNA gave D and trimming. The profile shows 150,000 or so clones, 75% of them singletons. This specimen belongs to a study of cytomegalovirus exposure and HLA in healthy donors. The CDR3 length is 16 residues. Germline-derived CDR1 and CDR2 are MNHNY and SVGAGI (reference sequence). V dropped 6 bases and J dropped 4 bases, with 18 bases sitting between them. General observations from the study: Links to common viral pathogens appeared, in a later analysis, for several of the most significant clusters. Most observed TCR sequences were rare, whereas some public TCRs were detected in many donors.

The receptor was isolated from a man in his forties in good health and CMV-seronegative. Source material: PBMCs. The chain links TRBV6-6 to TRBJ1-4; D call uncertain. The CDR3 region is CASRIPGADGNEKLFF. CDR3 in DNA: TGTGCCAGCAGAATACCCGGAGCGGACGGTAATGAAAAACTGTTTTTT.